Sequencing of this T cell receptor (beta chain) was carried out in a study of cytomegalovirus exposure and HLA in healthy donors. On the study more broadly: A later analysis reported the same platform for the 120 validation repertoires and the roughly 700 first-cohort repertoires.

The CDR3 runs 18 residues. V was clipped by 6 bases and J by 0 bases; unmatched bases: 13. The germline CDR1 and CDR2 sequences are MGHRA and YSYEKL. The method was immunoSEQ multiplex PCR; TCRdb's version includes in-frame clones alone and lacks a portion of them. The data hold approximately 160,000 clones, with around four fifths observed a single time. A note on this clone: The antigen remains undetermined.

Findings and caveats of the study: The study designated fewer than 200 TCR beta chains cytomegalovirus-associated. Published work reported that the classifier diagnosed cytomegalovirus status with high specificity and sensitivity. Three of the chains that were CMV-associated were confirmed in vitro to be specific for CMV antigens.

The source is a man aged 30-40 years in good health and CMV-seropositive. Sequenced input: PBMCs. The chain links TRBV4-1 to TRBJ2-1; TRBD2 matches at 8 bases. The CDR3 region has the DNA TGCGCCAGCAGTCGCGGGGGGCGAACGATAAGCTCCTACAATGAGCAGTTCTTC. Its translation: CASSRGGRTISSYNEQFF.